This T cell receptor (beta chain) was documented in a study of beta chain features in type 1 diabetes. Study-wide results and caveats: Within each of all four CD4+ subsets, Type 1 diabetes patients had TCRB CDR3s that were moderately but significantly shorter.

There are a few counts of this clone. Its antigen remains unidentified. Of the isolated RNA, all was reverse transcribed, and so the sequenced material was expressed TCRB transcripts. Produced via immunoSEQ multiplex PCR; TCRdb's table is partial and in-frame only. Among some 150,000 clones listed, approximately 13% were seen once. The CDR3 extends over 15 amino acids. Germline CDR1 reads MDHEN; CDR2 reads SYDVKM. V lost 5 bases, J lost 4 bases, and 14 bases lay in between. The gene calls are TRBV28 and TRBJ2-2; D perhaps matches TRBD1 (5 bases). Sample: central memory CD4+ T cells from blood. The sequence was obtained from a man aged 18 to 30 with type 1 diabetes. Written as DNA, the CDR3 is TGTGCCAGCAGTCGTCAGGGTTCGGGCACCGGGGAGCTGTTTTTT. Translated, it gives CASSRQGSGTGELFF. Full variable domain (missing parts from reference TRBV28 and TRBJ2-2): DVKVTQSSRYLVKRTGEKVFLECVQDMDHENMFWYRQDPGLGLRLIYFSYDVKMKEKGDIPEGYSVSREKKERFSLILESASTNQTSMYLCASSRQGSGTGELFFGEGSRLTVL.